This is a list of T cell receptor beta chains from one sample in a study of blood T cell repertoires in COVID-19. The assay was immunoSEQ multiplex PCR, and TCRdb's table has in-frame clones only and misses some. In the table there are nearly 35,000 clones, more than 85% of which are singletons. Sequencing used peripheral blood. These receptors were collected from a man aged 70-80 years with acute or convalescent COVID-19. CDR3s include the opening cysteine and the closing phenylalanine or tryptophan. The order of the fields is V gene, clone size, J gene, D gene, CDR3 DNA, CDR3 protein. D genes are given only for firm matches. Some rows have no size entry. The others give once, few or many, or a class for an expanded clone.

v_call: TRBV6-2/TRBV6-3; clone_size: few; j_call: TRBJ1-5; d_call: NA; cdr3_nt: TGTGCCAGCAGTTACTTAGATTGGGGGGGCAATCAGCCCCAGCATTTT; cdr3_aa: CASSYLDWGGNQPQHF
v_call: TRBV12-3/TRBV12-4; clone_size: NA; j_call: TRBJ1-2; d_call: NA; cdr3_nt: TGTGCCAGCAGTCTACCCGACTATGGCTACACCTTC; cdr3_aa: CASSLPDYGYTF
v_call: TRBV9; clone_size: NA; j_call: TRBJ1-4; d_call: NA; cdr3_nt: TGTGCCAGCTCCCGAGGATGGGGGCCAACTAATGAAAAACTGTTTTTT; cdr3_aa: CASSRGWGPTNEKLFF
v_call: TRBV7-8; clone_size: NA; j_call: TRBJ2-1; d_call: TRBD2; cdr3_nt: TGTGCCAGCAGCGTATCTCTAGCGGGAGACTACAATGAGCAGTTCTTC; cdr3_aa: CASSVSLAGDYNEQFF
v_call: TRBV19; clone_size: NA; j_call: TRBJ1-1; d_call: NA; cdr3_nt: TGTGCCAGTAGGCGGACAGAGATGAACACTGAAGCTTTCTTT; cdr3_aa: CASRRTEMNTEAFF
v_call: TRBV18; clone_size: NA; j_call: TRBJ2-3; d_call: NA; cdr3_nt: TGTGCCAGCTCACCAGGCAGTAGCACAGATACGCAGTATTTT; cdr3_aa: CASSPGSSTDTQYF
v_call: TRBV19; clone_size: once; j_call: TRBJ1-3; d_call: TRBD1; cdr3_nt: TGTGCCAGTAGTACCACCTCCGGGACAGTAAACACCATATATTTT; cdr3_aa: CASSTTSGTVNTIYF
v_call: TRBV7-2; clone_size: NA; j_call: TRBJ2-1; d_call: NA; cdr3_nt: TGTGCCAGCAGCCGTCTGAAGGCGGGGACGAACAATGAGCAGTTCTTC; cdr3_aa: CASSRLKAGTNNEQFF
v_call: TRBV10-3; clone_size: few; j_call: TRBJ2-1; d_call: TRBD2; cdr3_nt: TGTGCCACCGTGACTAGCGGGGACACCAAGCAGTTCTTC; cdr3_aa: CATVTSGDTKQFF
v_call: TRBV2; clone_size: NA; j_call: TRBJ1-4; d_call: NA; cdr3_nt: TGTGCCAGCAGGTACAGGCCAGATAATGAAAAACTGTTTTTT; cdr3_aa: CASRYRPDNEKLFF
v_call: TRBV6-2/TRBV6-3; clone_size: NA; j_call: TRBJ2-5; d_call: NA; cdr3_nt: TGTGCCAGCAGTCGACTAGGAGGAGAGACCCAGTACTTC; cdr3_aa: CASSRLGGETQYF
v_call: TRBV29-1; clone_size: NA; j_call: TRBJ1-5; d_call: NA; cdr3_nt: TGCAGCGGCGCCCAGGGGCGCGATCAGCCCCAGCATTTT; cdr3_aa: CSGAQGRDQPQHF
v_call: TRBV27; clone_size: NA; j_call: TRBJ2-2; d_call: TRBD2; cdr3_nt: TGTGCCAGCAGTCCTACTATCCCAACTAGCGGGAGAAAAACCGGGGAGCTGTTTTTT; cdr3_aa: CASSPTIPTSGRKTGELFF
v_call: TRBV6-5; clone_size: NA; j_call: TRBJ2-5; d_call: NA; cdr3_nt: TGTGCCAGCAGTTCGTCCTTCCAAGAGACCCAGTACTTC; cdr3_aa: CASSSSFQETQYF
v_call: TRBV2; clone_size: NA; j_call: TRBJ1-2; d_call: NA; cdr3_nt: TGTGCCAGCAGTGAAATATATGGCTACACCTTC; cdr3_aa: CASSEIYGYTF
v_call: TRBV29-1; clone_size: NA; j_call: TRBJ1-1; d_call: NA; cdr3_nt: TGCAGCGTTGAAGACGGGGGATCGTGGACTGAAGCTTTCTTT; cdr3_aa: CSVEDGGSWTEAFF
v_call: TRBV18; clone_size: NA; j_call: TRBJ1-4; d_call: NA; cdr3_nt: TGTGCCAGCTCGACGAGAAGACAGACAACTAATGAAAAACTGTTTTTT; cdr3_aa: CASSTRRQTTNEKLFF
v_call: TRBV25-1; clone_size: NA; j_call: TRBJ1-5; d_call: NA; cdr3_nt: TGTGCCAGCAGTGAATGGACAGTCTGCAATCAGCCCCAGCATTTT; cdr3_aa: CASSEWTVCNQPQHF
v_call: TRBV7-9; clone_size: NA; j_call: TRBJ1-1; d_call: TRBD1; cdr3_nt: TGTGCCAGCAGCCCGGGACAGGGGGGGACTGAAGCTTTCTTT; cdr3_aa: CASSPGQGGTEAFF
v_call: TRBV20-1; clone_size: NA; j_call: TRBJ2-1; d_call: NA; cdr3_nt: TGCAGTGCTAGTGAGGGCAGAGCAGCCAAGATTTACAATGAGCAGTTCTTC; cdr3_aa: CSASEGRAAKIYNEQFF
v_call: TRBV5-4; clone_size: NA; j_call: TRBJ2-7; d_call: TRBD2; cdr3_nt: TGTGCCAGCAGCTTTGGGGGAGCGGGGATAACCTACGAGCAGTACTTC; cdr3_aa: CASSFGGAGITYEQYF
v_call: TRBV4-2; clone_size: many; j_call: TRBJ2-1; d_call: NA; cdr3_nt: TGTGCCAGCAGCCAAGAGGCTAGAAGTAATGAGCAGTTCTTC; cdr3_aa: CASSQEARSNEQFF
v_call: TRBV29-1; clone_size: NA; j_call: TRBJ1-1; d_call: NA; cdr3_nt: TGCAGCGGCGCCGTCCCTAGCACTGAAGCTTTCTTT; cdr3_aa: CSGAVPSTEAFF
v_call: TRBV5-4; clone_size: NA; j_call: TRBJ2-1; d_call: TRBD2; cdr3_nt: TGTGCCAGCAGCCTCGGGACTAGCGGATACAATGAGCAGTTCTTC; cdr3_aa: CASSLGTSGYNEQFF
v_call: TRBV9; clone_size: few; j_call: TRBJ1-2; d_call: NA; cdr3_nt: TGTGCCAGCAGTGACCCGCGCGGTAGCTATGGCTACACCTTC; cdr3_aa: CASSDPRGSYGYTF
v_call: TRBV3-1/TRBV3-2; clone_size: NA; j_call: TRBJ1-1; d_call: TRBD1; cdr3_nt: TGTGCCAGCAGCCCCCGGGGACAGGGGGAATATTGGACTGAAGCTTTCTTT; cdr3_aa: CASSPRGQGEYWTEAFF
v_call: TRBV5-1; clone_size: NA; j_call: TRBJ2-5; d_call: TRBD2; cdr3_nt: TGCGCCAGCAGCGGCTGGCGGACTAGCGGGGGCGAAGAGACCCAGTACTTC; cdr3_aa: CASSGWRTSGGEETQYF
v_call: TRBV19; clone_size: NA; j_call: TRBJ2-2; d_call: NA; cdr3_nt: TGTGCCAGTAGTCCCTCCCGTGGAGCTCCGAACACCGGGGAGCTGTTTTTT; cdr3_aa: CASSPSRGAPNTGELFF
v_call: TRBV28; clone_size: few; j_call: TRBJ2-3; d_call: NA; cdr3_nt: TGTGCCAGCAGTCCCCCCTTAGAACCGGGGACGCAGTATTTT; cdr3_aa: CASSPPLEPGTQYF
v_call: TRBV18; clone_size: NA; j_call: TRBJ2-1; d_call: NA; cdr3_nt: TGTGCCAGCTCACCCTCGAACAGGGCCACCAATGAGCAGTTCTTC; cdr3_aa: CASSPSNRATNEQFF
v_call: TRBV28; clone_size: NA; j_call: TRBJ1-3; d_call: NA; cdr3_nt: TGTGCCAGCAGTTTGGACCAGCCGGGAGGAAACACCATATATTTT; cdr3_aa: CASSLDQPGGNTIYF
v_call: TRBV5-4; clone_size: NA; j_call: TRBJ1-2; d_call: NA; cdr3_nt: TGTGCCAGCAATTTAGGAGGGAAACCCCCCCATGGCTACACCTTC; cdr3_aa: CASNLGGKPPHGYTF
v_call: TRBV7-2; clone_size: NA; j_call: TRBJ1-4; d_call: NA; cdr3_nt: TGTGCCAGCAGCTTAGGACAGGCAACTAATGAAAAACTGTTTTTT; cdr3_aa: CASSLGQATNEKLFF
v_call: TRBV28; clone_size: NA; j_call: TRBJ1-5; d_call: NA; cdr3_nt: TGTGCCAGCAGTTCGTATCAGCCCCAGCATTTT; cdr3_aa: CASSSYQPQHF
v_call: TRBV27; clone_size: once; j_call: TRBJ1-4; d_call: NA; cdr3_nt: TGTGCCAGCAGTTTAGGGACTGCTAGGCGTGAAAAACTGTTTTTT; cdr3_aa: CASSLGTARREKLFF
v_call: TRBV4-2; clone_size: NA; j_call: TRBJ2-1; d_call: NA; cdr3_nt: TGTGCCAGCAGCCAGGGCATTCACAATGAGCAGTTCTTC; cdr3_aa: CASSQGIHNEQFF
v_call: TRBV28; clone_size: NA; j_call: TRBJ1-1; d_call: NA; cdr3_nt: TGTGCCAGCAGTATACTTAGGGGCATGAACACTGAAGCTTTCTTT; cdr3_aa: CASSILRGMNTEAFF